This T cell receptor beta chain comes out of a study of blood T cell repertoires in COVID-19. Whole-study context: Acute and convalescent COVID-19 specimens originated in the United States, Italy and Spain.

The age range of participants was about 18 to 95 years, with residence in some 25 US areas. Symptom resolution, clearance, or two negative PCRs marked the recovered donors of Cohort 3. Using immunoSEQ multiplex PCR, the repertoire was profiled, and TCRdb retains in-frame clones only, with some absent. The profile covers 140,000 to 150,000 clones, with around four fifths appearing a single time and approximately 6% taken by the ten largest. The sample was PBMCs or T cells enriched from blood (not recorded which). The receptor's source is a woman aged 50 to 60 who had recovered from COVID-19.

This CDR3 reads CATRPRDRNTEAFF. CDR3 nucleotides: TGTGCCACCAGGCCTCGGGACAGGAACACTGAAGCTTTCTTT. The genes are TRBV24-1 and TRBJ1-1; 7 positions agree with TRBD1. The V segment lost 7 bases and the J segment 1 base; nucleotides outside the gene matches: 5. Germline CDR1 reads KGHDR; CDR2 reads SFDVKD. There are 14 residues in the CDR3.